Listed here are 19 T cell receptor beta chains from one sample, sequenced in a study of blood T cell repertoires in COVID-19. Generated by immunoSEQ multiplex PCR, the TCRdb table keeps only in-frame clones and is missing some. Found here are 84,000 or so clones, around 80% of them singletons; the top ten hold 1.2%. What was sequenced was peripheral blood. These receptors were taken from a woman of 80 years or more with acute or convalescent COVID-19.

Comments on this clone: One end of the junction varies from germline; a read error may be responsible. The gene calls are TRBV2 and TRBJ2-1; D gene ambiguous. Looked up from germline, CDR1 is SNHLY and CDR2 is FYNNEI. The length of the CDR3 is 15 residues. This chain's CDR3 is CASSEWLRSHNEQFF. CDR3 nucleotide sequence: TGTGCCAGCAGTGAGTGGCTTCGCTCCCACAATGAGCAGTTCTTC.

To note about this clone: Relative to the germline gene, one junction end is altered; a read error may explain this. This sequence joins TRBV7-7 and TRBJ1-5; D may be TRBD1 (5 bases). Germline loops: CDR1 SSHAT, CDR2 FNYEAQ (reference sequence). The CDR3 totals 13 residues. CDR3 in amino acids: CASTRAEGKPQHF. The CDR3 DNA follows: TGTGCTAGCACCCGAGCGGAGGGGAAGCCCCAGCATTTT.

The table lists this clone with a few counts. This sequence joins TRBV10-1 and TRBJ1-1; D is uncertain. Germline V CDR1 and CDR2: WNHNN, SYGVQD (reference sequence). The CDR3 has 12 residues. Trimming took off 4 bases at V and 5 bases at J, with 8 bases between the two ends. CDR3 sequence reads: CASSAPGTEAFF. CDR3 in DNA: TGCGCCAGCAGTGCCCCCGGGACTGAAGCTTTCTTT.

V is TRBV24-1 and J is TRBJ1-5; D unclear. V lost 7 bases and J lost 0, with 6 bases in between. The CDR3 loop spans 13 amino acids. The germline V gene encodes CDR1 KGHDR and CDR2 SFDVKD. As DNA, the CDR3 is TGTGCCACCAGCGCCAGTAGCAATCAGCCCCAGCATTTT. It codes for CATSASSNQPQHF.

The chain recombines TRBV3-1 (or the pseudogene TRBV3-2) with TRBJ2-7; TRBD2 aligns across 13 bases. V was pared by 4 bases and J by 5 bases, with 5 bases of the junction left unmatched. Germline loops: CDR1 LGHDT, CDR2 YNNKEL (reference sequence). The length of the CDR3 is 15 residues. The CDR3 bases are TGTGCCAGCAGCCCACTAGCGGGAGGGTTAGACGAGCAGTACTTC. Residues: CASSPLAGGLDEQYF.

The gene calls are TRBV28 and TRBJ1-4; 9 bases are shared with TRBD1. Germline lookup yields CDR1 MDHEN and CDR2 SYDVKM. The V gene end was trimmed by 10 bases and the J gene end by 8 bases; junction bases not matched to a gene: 8. This CDR3 has 13 amino acids. In DNA, the CDR3 is TGTGCCACCACACAGGGGGCGAGGGAAAAACTGTTTTTT. This translates into CATTQGAREKLFF.

V usage is TRBV6-1 and J usage is TRBJ2-7; D gene unclear. The CDR3 totals 14 residues. Germline V gene sequence: CDR1 MNHNS, CDR2 SASEGT. Trimming removed 0 bases from V and 2 bases from J, with 8 bases in between. CDR3 coding DNA: TGTGCCAGCAGTGAAGCGCTTTTAGCCTACGAGCAGTACTTC. Translating it yields CASSEALLAYEQYF.

The chain employs TRBV19 and TRBJ2-3; D is possibly TRBD2 (6 bases). The CDR3 length is 16 residues. In germline, CDR1 is LNHDA, CDR2 SQIVND (reference sequence). The ends were cut back, 3 bases at V and 1 base at J, with 14 bases in the middle. CDR3 DNA: TGTGCCAGTAGTATGGAGGCGGGAAGTGGCACAGATACGCAGTATTTT. Protein product: CASSMEAGSGTDTQYF. The full variable domain, with the rest looked up from reference TRBV19 and TRBJ2-3, is DGGITQSPKYLFRKEGQNVTLSCEQNLNHDAMYWYRQDPGQGLRLIYYSQIVNDFQKGDIAEGYSVSREKKESFPLTVTSAQKNPTAFYLCASSMEAGSGTDTQYFGPGTRLTVL.

This sequence joins TRBV11-2 and TRBJ2-1, with 9 bases that match TRBD2. The CDR3 contains 15 residues. Losses at the gene ends were 1 base for V and 6 bases for J; bases not matched to a gene: 4. Germline V lookup: CDR1 SGHAT, CDR2 FQNNGV. The CDR3 region is CASSLVSGGINEQFF. CDR3 DNA sequence: TGTGCCAGCAGCTTAGTGAGCGGGGGGATCAATGAGCAGTTCTTC.

The J gene is TRBJ1-3, the V gene TRBV25-1; D might be TRBD1 (5 bases). CDR1 is MGHDK, CDR2 SYGVNS, per germline. CDR3 length: 18 residues. The V end lost 0 bases, the J end lost 0 bases, and 15 bases lay between the germline ends. CDR3 loop: CASSEYIGRASSGNTIYF. CDR3 sequence (DNA): TGTGCCAGCAGTGAATATATCGGCAGGGCCAGCTCTGGAAACACCATATATTTT.

The chain couples TRBV9 to TRBJ2-1; tentative D call: TRBD1 (6 bases). V dropped 1 base and J dropped 2 bases, with 10 bases sitting between them. In germline, CDR1 is SGDLS, CDR2 YYNGEE. CDR3 length equals 15 residues. In DNA, the CDR3 is TGTGCCAGCAGCGTATCTAGACAGGCCTACAATGAGCAGTTCTTC. This encodes CASSVSRQAYNEQFF.

The chain recombines TRBV28 with TRBJ1-2; the match to TRBD1 covers 7 bases. Germline V gene data show CDR1 as MDHEN and CDR2 as SYDVKM. This CDR3 has 16 residues. J gave up 5 bases and V 6 bases, and 15 bases lay outside the gene matches. CDR3 bases: TGTGCCAGCAGCTCTTATGCAGGGGACAGTTCTTATGGCTACACCTTC. Amino acids: CASSSYAGDSSYGYTF.

The V call is TRBV29-1, the J call TRBJ1-1, with D unclear. CDR3 size: 14 residues. V lost 2 bases, J lost 0 bases, and 10 bases lay in between. Germline CDR1 and CDR2: SQVTM and ANQGSEA. This CDR3 is CSVEFSEMNTEAFF. DNA of the CDR3: TGCAGCGTTGAATTCAGCGAGATGAACACTGAAGCTTTCTTT.

The chain links TRBV7-2 to TRBJ2-5; the match to TRBD2 covers 9 bases. The CDR3 extends over 14 amino acids. Germline values: CDR1 SGHTA, CDR2 FQGNSA. With 7 bases clipped from V and 4 bases from J, the junction kept 7 bases outside the gene matches. The CDR3 region is CASTSGARSETQYF. In DNA, the CDR3 is TGTGCCAGCACTAGCGGGGCTAGATCAGAGACCCAGTACTTC.

The chain couples TRBV19 to TRBJ2-1; TRBD2 agrees at 12 bases. The CDR3 is 15 amino acids. Looked up from germline, CDR1 is LNHDA and CDR2 is SQIVND (reference sequence). V dropped 7 bases and J dropped 14; count of bases not matched to a gene: 15. CDR3 nucleotides: TGTGCCAGTACCCCACTAGCGGGGGGACCCCCCACAAAGTTCTTC. Amino acid sequence: CASTPLAGGPPTKFF.

The chain carries TRBV27 and TRBJ2-1; perhaps TRBD2 as D (6 bases). V shed 6 bases and J shed 2 bases, with 17 bases lying between them. The CDR3 length is 16 residues. CDR1 and CDR2 from the germline V gene are MNHEY and SMNVEV (reference sequence). The DNA of the CDR3 is TGTGCCAGCAGAAGGGATCCGGAGGGCACCTACAATGAGCAGTTCTTC. Amino acids: CASRRDPEGTYNEQFF.

This chain links TRBV7-9 with TRBJ1-1, with 7 bases matching TRBD1. The length of the CDR3 is 16 residues. V shed 5 bases and J 5 bases; nucleotides not matched to a gene: 14. Germline V gene data show CDR1 as SEHNR and CDR2 as FQNEAQ (reference sequence). In DNA form, the CDR3 reads TGTGCCAGCAGCCTACAGGGGACGACGCCGGGAACTGAAGCTTTCTTT. Protein sequence: CASSLQGTTPGTEAFF.

The chain combines TRBV25-1 with TRBJ1-2; a possible D gene is TRBD1 (5 bases). The CDR3 totals 13 residues. Germline CDR1 MGHDK, CDR2 SYGVNS. Trimming took 4 bases from V and 14 from J, leaving 20 bases between them. The CDR3 sequence is CASSGGTLQAGTF. DNA for the CDR3: TGTGCCAGCAGTGGGGGGACTTTGCAGGCTGGAACCTTC.

This clone was observed a single time. V is TRBV9 and J is TRBJ1-1; D gene unclear. V lost 3 bases to trimming and J lost 3 bases, with 18 bases between them. This CDR3 has 16 amino acids. Germline CDR1 reads SGDLS; CDR2 reads YYNGEE. CDR3 in amino acids: CASSGPLSARYTEAFF. The CDR3 bases are TGTGCCAGCAGCGGCCCGCTCAGCGCCAGATACACTGAAGCTTTCTTT.